This T cell receptor (beta chain) was retrieved from a study of tumor-infiltrating lymphocytes in localized non-small cell lung cancer. Study-level background: Patients included smokers and never-smokers with various histologies, some sampled after neoadjuvant chemotherapy. Each patient gave resected tumor and non-adjacent uninvolved lung tissue.

Overall study findings and caveats: TCR sequencing covered a subset of patients with enough tissue. Each assay used a separate piece of the same tissue.

The CDR3 extends over 19 amino acids. Germline V gives CDR1 SGHAT, CDR2 FQNNGV. J was trimmed by 0 bases and V by 4 bases; bases with no gene match: 14. Measured with immunoSEQ multiplex PCR; TCRdb has only the in-frame clones, and not every one. Of more than 10,000 clones detected, roughly 79% appear once; the ten largest clones hold approximately 4.5%. About this clone itself: Its antigen is as yet unknown.

V usage is TRBV11-2 and J usage is TRBJ2-7; TRBD2 aligns across 11 bases. Sequencing was performed on lung tumor tissue. The sequence came from a human donor with non-small cell lung cancer. CDR3 residues: CASSSTGRWGTSGSYEQYF. The CDR3 coding sequence is TGTGCCAGCAGCTCCACAGGGCGATGGGGGACTAGCGGCTCCTACGAGCAGTACTTC.